One sample yielded the 8 T cell receptor beta chains listed below, sequenced in a study of T cell responses to AZD1222 COVID-19 vaccine. Repertoires were generated with immunoSEQ multiplex PCR, while TCRdb's copy carries only in-frame clones and drops some. The sample has more than 110,000 clones, roughly 88% seen once; the top ten hold around 3.3%. Sequences were derived from peripheral blood, sampled on day 0 of AZD1222 vaccination. The receptors were gathered from an adult in good health.

This sequence joins TRBV5-4 and TRBJ2-2, with a possible D match to TRBD1 (5 bases). The V gene's germline CDR1 is SGHNT and CDR2 YYREEE (reference sequence). V was trimmed by 4 bases and J by 7 bases, leaving 8 bases between them. The CDR3 is made up of 12 amino acids. CDR3 in DNA: TGTGCCAGCAGCGACCAGGGCGGGGAGCTGTTTTTT. The encoded protein is CASSDQGGELFF.

The chain has TRBV4-1 and TRBJ1-5; TRBD1 aligns across 10 bases. V lost 1 base, J lost 6 bases, and 6 bases stayed unmatched. This CDR3 has 16 amino acids. The germline V gene has CDR1 MGHRA and CDR2 YSYEKL. This chain's CDR3 is CASSQAQTGGGQPQHF. DNA of the CDR3: TGCGCCAGCAGCCAAGCCCAGACAGGGGGCGGTCAGCCCCAGCATTTT.

This clone was observed once. The chain carries TRBV7-2 and TRBJ1-1, with D perhaps matching TRBD1 (5 bases). The CDR3 consists of 12 residues. CDR1 and CDR2 from the germline V gene are SGHTA and FQGNSA. V gave up 8 bases and J gave up 4 bases, with 11 bases separating them. The CDR3 bases are TGTGCCAGCGGGGGGGGGTTCACTGAAGCTTTCTTT. Translating it yields CASGGGFTEAFF. The entire variable domain, with the rest obtained from reference TRBV7-2 and TRBJ1-1, is as follows: GAGVSQSPSNKVTEKGKDVELRCDPISGHTALYWYRQSLGQGLEFLIYFQGNSAPDKSGLPSDRFSAERTGGSVSTLTIQRTQQEDSAVYLCASGGGFTEAFFGQGTRLTVV.

In its sample, this clone was seen once. The V and J genes are TRBV27 and TRBJ1-1; TRBD1 is a possible D gene (5 bases). Germline V lookup: CDR1 MNHEY, CDR2 SMNVEV (reference sequence). The CDR3 has 15 residues. V lost 3 bases to trimming and J lost 3 bases, with 14 bases between them. In DNA, the CDR3 is TGTGCCAGCAGTTTCCAGGCCCGAGGGGACACTGAAGCTTTCTTT. It codes for CASSFQARGDTEAFF.

The rearrangement joins TRBV27 to TRBJ1-5; 8 bases are shared with TRBD1. Germline loops: CDR1 MNHEY, CDR2 SMNVEV (reference sequence). The CDR3 extends over 13 amino acids. After removal of 6 bases from V and 5 bases from J, the junction contained 3 bases not matched to a gene. CDR3 DNA sequence: TGTGCCAGCAGCCAGGACAGGGATCAGCCCCAGCATTTT. This sequence encodes CASSQDRDQPQHF.

This rearrangement joins TRBV19 to TRBJ2-1; TRBD2 agrees at 10 bases. The CDR3 consists of 16 residues. J gave up 9 bases and V 5 bases, and 13 bases lay outside the gene matches. CDR1 is LNHDA and CDR2 is SQIVND in the germline V gene (reference sequence). CDR3 sequence: CASSSIAGGLASEQFF. As DNA, the CDR3 is TGTGCCAGTAGTTCTATAGCGGGAGGACTGGCAAGTGAGCAGTTCTTC.

V is TRBV5-1 and J is TRBJ2-4, with a possible D match to TRBD2 (6 bases). The CDR3 runs to 15 residues. CDR1 and CDR2 from the germline V gene are SGHRS and YFSETQ. Trimming pared 4 bases from V and 0 bases from J, leaving 11 bases between. The DNA for the CDR3 is TGCGCCAGCAGCACGGGACTCGGAGCCAAAAACATTCAGTACTTC. The encoded protein is CASSTGLGAKNIQYF.

The chain employs TRBV10-2 and TRBJ2-7; 8 bases are a match to TRBD2. V lost 0 bases to trimming and J lost 7 bases; unmatched junction nucleotides: 8. The V gene's germline CDR1 is WSHSY and CDR2 SAAADI. The CDR3 totals 15 residues. For the CDR3, the DNA is TGCGCCAGCAGTGAGTCGGCGGGAGGATCGCAAGAGCAGTACTTC. Its protein product is CASSESAGGSQEQYF.